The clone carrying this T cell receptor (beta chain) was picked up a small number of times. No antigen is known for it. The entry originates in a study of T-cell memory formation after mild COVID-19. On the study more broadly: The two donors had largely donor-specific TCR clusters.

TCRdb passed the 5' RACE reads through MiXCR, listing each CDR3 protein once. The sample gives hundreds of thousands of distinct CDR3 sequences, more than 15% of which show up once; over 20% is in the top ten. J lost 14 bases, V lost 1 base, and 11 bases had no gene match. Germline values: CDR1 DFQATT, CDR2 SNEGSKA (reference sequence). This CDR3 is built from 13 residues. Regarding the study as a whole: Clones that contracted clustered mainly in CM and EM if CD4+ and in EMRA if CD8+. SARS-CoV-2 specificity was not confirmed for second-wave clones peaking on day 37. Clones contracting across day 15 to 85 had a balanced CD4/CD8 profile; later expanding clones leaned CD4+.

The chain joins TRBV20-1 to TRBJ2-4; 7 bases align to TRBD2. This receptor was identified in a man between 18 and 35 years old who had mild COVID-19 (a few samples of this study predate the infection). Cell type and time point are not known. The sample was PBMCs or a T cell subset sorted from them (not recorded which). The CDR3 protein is CSARVRVAGREYF. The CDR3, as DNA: TGCAGTGCTAGAGTGCGAGTAGCAGGGAGGGAGTACTTC.